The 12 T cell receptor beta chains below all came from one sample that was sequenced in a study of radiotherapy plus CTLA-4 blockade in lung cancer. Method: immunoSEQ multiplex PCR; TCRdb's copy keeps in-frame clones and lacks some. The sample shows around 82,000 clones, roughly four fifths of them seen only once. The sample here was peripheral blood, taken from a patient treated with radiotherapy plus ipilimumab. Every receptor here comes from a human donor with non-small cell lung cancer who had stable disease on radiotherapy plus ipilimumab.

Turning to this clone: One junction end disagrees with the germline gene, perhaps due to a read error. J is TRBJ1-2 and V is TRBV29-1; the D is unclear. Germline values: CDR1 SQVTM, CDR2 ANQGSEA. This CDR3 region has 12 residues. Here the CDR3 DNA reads TGCAGCGTCGAAGTAGGTTTTGGGGGCTACACCTTC. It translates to CSVEVGFGGYTF.

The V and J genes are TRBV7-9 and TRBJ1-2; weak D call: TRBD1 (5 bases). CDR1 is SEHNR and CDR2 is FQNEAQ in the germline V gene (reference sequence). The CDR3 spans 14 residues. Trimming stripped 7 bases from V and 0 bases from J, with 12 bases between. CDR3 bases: TGTGCCAGCACCCCCGACAGTTCTAACTATGGCTACACCTTC. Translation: CASTPDSSNYGYTF. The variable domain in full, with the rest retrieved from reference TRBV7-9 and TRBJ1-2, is DTGVSQNPRHKITKRGQNVTFRCDPISEHNRLYWYRQTLGQGPEFLTYFQNEAQLEKSRLLSDRFSAERPKGSFSTLEIQRTEQGDSAMYLCASTPDSSNYGYTFGSGTRLTVV.

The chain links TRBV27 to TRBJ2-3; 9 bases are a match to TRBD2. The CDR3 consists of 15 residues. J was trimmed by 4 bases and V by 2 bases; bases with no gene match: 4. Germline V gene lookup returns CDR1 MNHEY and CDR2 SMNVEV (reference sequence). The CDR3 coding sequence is TGTGCCAGCAGTTTAGGAGCGGGAGGTTCAGATACGCAGTATTTT. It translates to CASSLGAGGSDTQYF.

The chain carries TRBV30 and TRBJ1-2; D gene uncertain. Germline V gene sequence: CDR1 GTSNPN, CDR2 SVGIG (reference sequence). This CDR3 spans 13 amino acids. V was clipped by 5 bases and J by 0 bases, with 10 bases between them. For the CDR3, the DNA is TGTGCCTGGTACGGTAGAGCTAACTATGGCTACACCTTC. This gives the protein CAWYGRANYGYTF.

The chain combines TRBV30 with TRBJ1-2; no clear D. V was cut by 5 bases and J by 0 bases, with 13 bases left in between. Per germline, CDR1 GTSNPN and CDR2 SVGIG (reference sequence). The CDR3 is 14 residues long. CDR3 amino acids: CAWDRVPSNYGYTF. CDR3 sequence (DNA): TGTGCCTGGGACCGGGTGCCTTCTAACTATGGCTACACCTTC.

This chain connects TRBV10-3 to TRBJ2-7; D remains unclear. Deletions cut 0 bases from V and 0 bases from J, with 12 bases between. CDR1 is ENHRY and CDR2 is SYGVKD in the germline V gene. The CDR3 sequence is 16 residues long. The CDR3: CAISESSSRYSYEQYF. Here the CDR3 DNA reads TGTGCCATCAGTGAGTCGTCGAGCCGCTACTCCTACGAGCAGTACTTC.

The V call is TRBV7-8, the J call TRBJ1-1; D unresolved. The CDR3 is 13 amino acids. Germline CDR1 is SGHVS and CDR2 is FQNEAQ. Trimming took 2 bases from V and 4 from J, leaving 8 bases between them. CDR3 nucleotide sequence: TGTGCCAGCAGCTTAAGACCTGGCACTGAAGCTTTCTTT. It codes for CASSLRPGTEAFF. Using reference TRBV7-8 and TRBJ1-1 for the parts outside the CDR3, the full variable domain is GAGVSQSPRYKVAKRGQDVALRCDPISGHVSLFWYQQALGQGPEFLTYFQNEAQLDKSGLPSDRFFAERPEGSVSTLKIQRTQQEDSAVYLCASSLRPGTEAFFGQGTRLTVV.

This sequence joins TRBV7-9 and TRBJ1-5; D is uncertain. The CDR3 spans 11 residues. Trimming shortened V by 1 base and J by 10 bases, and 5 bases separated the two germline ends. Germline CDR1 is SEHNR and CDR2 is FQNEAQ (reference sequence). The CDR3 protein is CASSLGGPQHF. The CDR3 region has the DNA TGTGCCAGCAGCTTAGGGGGTCCCCAGCATTTT.

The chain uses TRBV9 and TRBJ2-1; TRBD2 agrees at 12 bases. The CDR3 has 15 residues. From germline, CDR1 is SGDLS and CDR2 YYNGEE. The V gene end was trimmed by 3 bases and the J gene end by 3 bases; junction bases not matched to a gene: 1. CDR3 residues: CASSGLAGVYNEQFF. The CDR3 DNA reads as TGTGCCAGCAGCGGACTAGCGGGGGTCTACAATGAGCAGTTCTTC.

The CDR3 loop is CSAGANSNYGYTF. CDR3 sequence (DNA): TGCAGCGCCGGGGCAAACAGTAACTATGGCTACACCTTC. This chain joins TRBV29-1 and TRBJ1-2; D possibly corresponds to TRBD1 (5 bases). The V and J ends lost 7 bases and 1 base respectively, with 13 bases between them. The CDR3 covers 13 residues. Germline V gene data show CDR1 as SQVTM and CDR2 as ANQGSEA.

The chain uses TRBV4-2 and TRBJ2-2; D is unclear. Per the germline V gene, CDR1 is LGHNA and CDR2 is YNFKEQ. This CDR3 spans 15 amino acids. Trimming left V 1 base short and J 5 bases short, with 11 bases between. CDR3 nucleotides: TGTGCCAGCAGCCAAGCCCCATCAGAAACCGGGGAGCTGTTTTTT. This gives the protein CASSQAPSETGELFF.

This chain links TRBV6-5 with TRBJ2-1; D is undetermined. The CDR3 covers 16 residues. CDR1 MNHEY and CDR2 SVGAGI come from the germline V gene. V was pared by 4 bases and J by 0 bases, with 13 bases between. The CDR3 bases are TGTGCCAGCAGTTCTAGACGGCGAAGCTCCTACAATGAGCAGTTCTTC. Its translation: CASSSRRRSSYNEQFF.